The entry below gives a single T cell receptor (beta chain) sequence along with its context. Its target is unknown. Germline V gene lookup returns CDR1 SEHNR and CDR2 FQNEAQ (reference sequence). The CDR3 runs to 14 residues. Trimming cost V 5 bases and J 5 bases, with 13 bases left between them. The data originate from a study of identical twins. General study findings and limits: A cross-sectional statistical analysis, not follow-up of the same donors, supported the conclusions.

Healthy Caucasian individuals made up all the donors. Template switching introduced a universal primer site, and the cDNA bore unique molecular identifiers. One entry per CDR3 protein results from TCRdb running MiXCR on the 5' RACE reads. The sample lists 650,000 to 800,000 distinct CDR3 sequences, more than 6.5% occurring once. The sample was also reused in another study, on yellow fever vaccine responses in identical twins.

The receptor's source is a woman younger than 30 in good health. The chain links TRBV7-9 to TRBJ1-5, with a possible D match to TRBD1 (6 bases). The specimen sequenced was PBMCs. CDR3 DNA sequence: TGTGCCAGCAGCGGCACAGAGGGGGATCAGCCCCAGCATTTT. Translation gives CASSGTEGDQPQHF.